Below, 32 T cell receptor beta chains from the same sample are listed, as sequenced in a study of blood T cell repertoires in COVID-19. Here immunoSEQ multiplex PCR was the method, and the copy in TCRdb shows in-frame clones only, minus some. The table records some 120,000 clones, 75% to 90% of them present only once. The sample was peripheral blood. The receptor source for this set is a human donor with acute or convalescent COVID-19. The donor label of this sample is uncertain.

J is TRBJ1-2 and V is TRBV24-1; 10 bases match TRBD1. V lost 4 bases, J lost 6 bases, and 19 bases stayed unmatched. The CDR3 is 19 amino acids. The germline V gene has CDR1 KGHDR and CDR2 SFDVKD. Written as DNA, the CDR3 is TGTGCCACCAGTGAACCGACTACCCCGGGACAGGGGTTTGAAGATGGCTACACCTTC. Protein: CATSEPTTPGQGFEDGYTF.

This chain connects TRBV29-1 to TRBJ1-1, with D tentatively TRBD1 (6 bases). Germline V lookup: CDR1 SQVTM, CDR2 ANQGSEA. V dropped 4 bases and J dropped 0 bases, with 15 bases sitting between them. The CDR3 length is 15 residues. In DNA form, the CDR3 reads TGCAGCGTTGTATCCCCGACAGGATTGAACACTGAAGCTTTCTTT. Amino acid sequence: CSVVSPTGLNTEAFF.

The chain joins TRBV6-5 to TRBJ1-2; D gene unclear. Germline values: CDR1 MNHEY, CDR2 SVGAGI. CDR3 length equals 15 residues. Trimming removed 0 bases at V and 1 base at J, with 9 bases between. DNA of the CDR3: TGTGCCAGCAGTTACTCCCAGGTCGGTAACTATGGCTACACCTTC. Translation: CASSYSQVGNYGYTF.

The chain links TRBV10-3 to TRBJ2-3; D may be TRBD2 (6 bases). The germline V gene has CDR1 ENHRY and CDR2 SYGVKD. The CDR3 runs 13 residues. Deletions cut 6 bases from V and 4 bases from J, with 11 bases between. This CDR3 is CAISGDSPDTQYF. For the CDR3, the DNA is TGTGCCATCAGCGGGGACTCACCAGATACGCAGTATTTT.

Concerning this clone itself: This specimen includes other DNA sequences encoding the same CDR3. This chain uses TRBV30 with TRBJ2-5; no reliable D call. The CDR3 length is 13 residues. CDR1 is GTSNPN, CDR2 SVGIG, per germline (reference sequence). Trimming pared 0 bases from V and 2 bases from J, leaving 7 bases between. The CDR3 sequence is CAWSVGLQETQYF. The CDR3 nucleotides are TGTGCCTGGAGTGTTGGTCTACAAGAGACCCAGTACTTC. The full variable domain, in which reference TRBV30 and TRBJ2-5 provide the parts outside the CDR3, is SQTIHQWPATLVQPVGSPLSLECTVEGTSNPNLYWYRQAAGRGLQLLFYSVGIGQISSEVPQNLSASRPQDRQFILSSKKLLLSDSGFYLCAWSVGLQETQYFGPGTRLLVL.

The genes are TRBV6-2 or TRBV6-3 and TRBJ2-7, with 10 bases identical to TRBD1. Germline lookup yields CDR1 MNHEY and CDR2 SVGEGT. V was clipped by 5 bases and J by 1 base; unmatched bases: 8. The CDR3 consists of 16 residues. CDR3 bases: TGTGCCAGCAGTACACCGGGACAGGGGATGTCCTACGAGCAGTACTTC. Its translation is CASSTPGQGMSYEQYF.

This chain's CDR3 is CASQTGNNSPLHF. The CDR3 DNA sequence: TGTGCCAGCCAGACAGGGAATAATTCACCCCTCCACTTT. This sequence joins TRBV6-5 and TRBJ1-6, with TRBD1 matching 7 bases. CDR3 size: 13 residues. J was trimmed by 5 bases and V by 8 bases; bases with no gene match: 3. Germline loops: CDR1 MNHEY, CDR2 SVGAGI.

The chain couples TRBV28 to TRBJ2-7, with D maybe TRBD1 (5 bases). CDR1 is MDHEN, CDR2 SYDVKM, per germline. The V and J ends lost 1 base and 6 bases respectively, with 7 bases between them. The CDR3 sequence is 12 residues long. CDR3 nucleotides: TGTGCCAGCAGTTTATCAGGGCCCGAGCAGTACTTC. Translated: CASSLSGPEQYF.

The chain recombines TRBV19 with TRBJ2-2, with 15 bases that match TRBD2. V shed 5 bases, J shed 7 bases, and the junction held 11 bases outside the gene matches. The CDR3 covers 18 residues. Per the germline V gene, CDR1 is LNHDA and CDR2 is SQIVND (reference sequence). CDR3 sequence reads: CASSRTSGGAFLVGELFF. In DNA, the CDR3 is TGTGCCAGTAGTCGGACTAGCGGGGGGGCCTTTTTGGTCGGGGAGCTGTTTTTT. Together with reference TRBV19 and TRBJ2-2, the CDR3 gives the full variable domain: DGGITQSPKYLFRKEGQNVTLSCEQNLNHDAMYWYRQDPGQGLRLIYYSQIVNDFQKGDIAEGYSVSREKKESFPLTVTSAQKNPTAFYLCASSRTSGGAFLVGELFFGEGSRLTVL.

The chain couples TRBV14 to TRBJ1-6; D is uncertain. The germline V gene encodes CDR1 SGHDN and CDR2 FVKESK. The CDR3 is made up of 13 amino acids. Trimming removed 4 bases at V and 10 bases at J, with 11 bases between. The CDR3, as DNA: TGTGCCAGCAGCCTAAGCCCTAGGTCACCCCTCCACTTT. Encoded protein: CASSLSPRSPLHF.

This chain joins TRBV9 and TRBJ2-2, with 7 bases that match TRBD2. Germline CDR1 reads SGDLS; CDR2 reads YYNGEE. The CDR3 sequence is 16 residues long. V gave up 0 bases and J gave up 3 bases; unmatched junction bases: 5. CDR3 region: CASSVVGRGYTGELFF. CDR3 DNA sequence: TGTGCCAGCAGCGTAGTAGGGCGGGGGTACACCGGGGAGCTGTTTTTT. The full variable domain, completed using reference TRBV9 and TRBJ2-2, is DSGVTQTPKHLITATGQRVTLRCSPRSGDLSVYWYQQSLDQGLQFLIQYYNGEERAKGNILERFSAQQFPDLHSELNLSSLELGDSALYFCASSVVGRGYTGELFFGEGSRLTVL.

The V call is TRBV6-5, the J call TRBJ1-6; D perhaps matches TRBD1 (6 bases). The CDR3 spans 14 residues. CDR1 and CDR2 from the germline V gene are MNHEY and SVGAGI. Trimming removed 6 bases at V and 9 bases at J, with 15 bases between. The CDR3 sequence: CASRDQGLGSPLHF. The DNA for the CDR3 is TGTGCCAGCAGGGACCAGGGGTTGGGTTCACCCCTCCACTTT.

This clone showed up just once. The chain recombines TRBV7-6 with TRBJ2-3, with 11 nucleotides matching TRBD2. The CDR3 extends over 15 amino acids. In germline, CDR1 is SGHVS, CDR2 FNYEAQ. J was trimmed by 2 bases and V by 3 bases; bases with no gene match: 1. CDR3 nucleotide sequence: TGTGCCAGCAGCTTGGGACTAGCGGACACAGATACGCAGTATTTT. Protein product: CASSLGLADTDTQYF.

J is TRBJ2-5 and V is TRBV9; TRBD1 might be the D (6 bases). Trimming cost V 4 bases and J 2 bases, with 15 bases left between them. The CDR3 is 15 residues long. Germline V gene sequence: CDR1 SGDLS, CDR2 YYNGEE. CDR3 residues: CASSLRQAQQETQYF. The CDR3 DNA is TGTGCCAGCAGCCTAAGACAGGCACAACAAGAGACCCAGTACTTC.

This clone was seen only once. The V and J genes are TRBV30 and TRBJ1-5, with D possibly TRBD1 on 6 matching bases. The CDR3 spans 13 residues. Trimming cost V 5 bases and J 2 bases, with 10 bases left between them. CDR1 GTSNPN and CDR2 SVGIG come from the germline V gene (reference sequence). The CDR3 sequence is CAWGRGRNQPQHF. The CDR3 DNA follows: TGTGCCTGGGGCAGGGGACGCAATCAGCCCCAGCATTTT.

The chain is built from TRBV11-3 and TRBJ1-1; 8 positions match TRBD1. CDR3 size: 14 residues. Germline-derived CDR1 and CDR2 are SGHNT and YENEEA. V gave up 3 bases and J gave up 1 base; unmatched junction bases: 1. CDR3 DNA sequence: TGTGCCAGCAGCTTGGGGACAGGGAACACTGAAGCTTTCTTT. Translation: CASSLGTGNTEAFF.

CDR3 bases: TGTGCCAGCAGCTGGGGACAGGGTAACAATTCACCCCTCCACTTT. Translated: CASSWGQGNNSPLHF. This sequence joins TRBV5-5 and TRBJ1-6, with TRBD1 matching over 9 bases. Per germline, CDR1 SGHKS and CDR2 YYEKEE (reference sequence). The CDR3 runs 15 residues. Losses at the gene ends were 3 bases for V and 7 bases for J; bases not matched to a gene: 5.

This clone was seen once. The chain recombines TRBV30 with TRBJ2-7, with a weak D call TRBD2 (6 bases). Trimming pared 0 bases from V and 9 bases from J, leaving 15 bases between. The CDR3 totals 13 residues. In germline, CDR1 is GTSNPN, CDR2 SVGIG (reference sequence). CDR3 amino acids: CAWSVRHLAVQYF. In DNA, the CDR3 is TGTGCCTGGAGTGTACGCCACTTAGCGGTGCAGTACTTC.

The chain employs TRBV4-1 and TRBJ1-1, with D perhaps TRBD1 (5 bases). V lost 2 bases to trimming and J lost 0 bases, with 10 bases between them. The CDR3 sequence is 15 residues long. CDR1 is MGHRA and CDR2 is YSYEKL in the germline V gene. The CDR3 protein is CASSQHGGMNTEAFF. DNA for the CDR3: TGCGCCAGCAGCCAACACGGGGGTATGAACACTGAAGCTTTCTTT.

The chain employs TRBV7-6 and TRBJ1-4; 7 nucleotides align to TRBD1. Unmatched junction bases numbered 7, after V lost 2 bases and J lost 7 bases. The germline gives CDR1 SGHVS, CDR2 FNYEAQ. The CDR3 loop spans 15 amino acids. CDR3 amino acids: CASSLLEGAGEKLFF. DNA of the CDR3: TGTGCCAGCAGCTTACTTGAGGGGGCTGGTGAAAAACTGTTTTTT.

The chain has TRBV10-1 and TRBJ1-1; weak D call: TRBD1 (5 bases). The CDR3 has 13 amino acids. V was trimmed by 10 bases and J by 3 bases, leaving 15 bases between them. The V gene's germline CDR1 is WNHNN and CDR2 SYGVQD (reference sequence). CDR3 sequence reads: CATCGGLDTEAFF. The CDR3 DNA reads as TGCGCCACCTGCGGGGGTTTGGACACTGAAGCTTTCTTT.

The V gene is TRBV29-1, the J gene TRBJ1-1; D remains ambiguous. Trimming removed 3 bases at V and 2 bases at J, with 4 bases between. Germline-derived CDR1 and CDR2 are SQVTM and ANQGSEA. There are 11 residues in the CDR3. The CDR3 coding sequence is TGCAGCGTTGACACAAACACTGAAGCTTTCTTT. Encoded protein: CSVDTNTEAFF. Full variable domain (outside the CDR3, taken from reference TRBV29-1 and TRBJ1-1): SAVISQKPSRDICQRGTSLTIQCQVDSQVTMMFWYRQQPGQSLTLIATANQGSEATYESGFVIDKFPISRPNLTFSTLTVSNMSPEDSSIYLCSVDTNTEAFFGQGTRLTVV.

CDR3 nucleotide sequence: TGTGCCAGCTCACCTGGCAGGCACTATGGCTACACCTTC. Protein product: CASSPGRHYGYTF. This sequence joins TRBV18 and TRBJ1-2, with D unclear. V was cut by 3 bases and J by 3 bases, with 8 bases left in between. There are 13 residues in the CDR3. Germline values: CDR1 KGHSH, CDR2 LQKENI.

This clone was observed a handful of times. The rearrangement joins TRBV20-1 to TRBJ1-2; no reliable D call. The CDR3 loop spans 14 amino acids. V lost 3 bases to trimming and J lost 0 bases, with 11 bases between them. Germline V gene sequence: CDR1 DFQATT, CDR2 SNEGSKA (reference sequence). The DNA of the CDR3 is TGCAGTGCTAGTGGGCACCTTGCTAACTATGGCTACACCTTC. The encoded protein is CSASGHLANYGYTF.

The chain combines TRBV19 with TRBJ2-6; 10 bases map to TRBD1. This CDR3 contains 15 residues. V lost 7 bases to trimming and J lost 4 bases; unmatched junction nucleotides: 4. Germline CDR1 LNHDA, CDR2 SQIVND (reference sequence). The CDR3 is CASIGTGVGANVLTF. CDR3 sequence (DNA): TGTGCCAGTATTGGGACAGGGGTAGGGGCCAACGTCCTGACTTTC.

The V gene is TRBV9, the J gene TRBJ1-5; perhaps TRBD1 as D (5 bases). There are 18 residues in the CDR3. Trimming shortened V by 4 bases and J by 0 bases, and 20 bases separated the two germline ends. Per germline, CDR1 SGDLS and CDR2 YYNGEE. In DNA, the CDR3 is TGTGCCAGCAGCCCGTGGACACAGGTACCCTTTAGCAATCAGCCCCAGCATTTT. The encoded protein is CASSPWTQVPFSNQPQHF.

The chain couples TRBV7-8 to TRBJ1-1, with D possibly TRBD1 on 6 matching bases. CDR3 length: 19 amino acids. V lost 2 bases and J lost 0, with 22 bases in between. Germline V gives CDR1 SGHVS, CDR2 FQNEAQ. CDR3: CASSLTGTKISLMNTEAFF. Written as DNA, the CDR3 is TGTGCCAGCAGCTTAACTGGGACAAAGATAAGTTTGATGAACACTGAAGCTTTCTTT.

The chain is built from TRBV14 and TRBJ1-1, with 7 bases identical to TRBD1. The germline CDR1 and CDR2 sequences are SGHDN and FVKESK. Losses at the gene ends were 0 bases for V and 1 base for J; bases not matched to a gene: 11. This CDR3 contains 18 residues. In DNA form, the CDR3 reads TGTGCCAGCAGCCAAGAGGGGGCCAGGGGGTGGTGGAACACTGAAGCTTTCTTT. Its protein product is CASSQEGARGWWNTEAFF.

The CDR3 sequence: CASSQGLAKNEQYF. CDR3 in DNA: TGTGCCAGCTCACAGGGACTAGCGAAAAACGAGCAGTACTTC. This chain connects TRBV18 to TRBJ2-7; 10 positions agree with TRBD2. This CDR3 region has 14 residues. J gave up 5 bases and V 4 bases, and 5 bases lay outside the gene matches. Germline loops: CDR1 KGHSH, CDR2 LQKENI.

This chain uses TRBV28 with TRBJ1-1; TRBD1 matches at 9 bases. Germline loops: CDR1 MDHEN, CDR2 SYDVKM. Trimming took 6 bases from V and 1 from J; bases not matched to a gene: 3. The CDR3 length is 14 residues. The chain's CDR3 is CASRPDRGNTEAFF. In DNA form, the CDR3 reads TGTGCCAGCAGGCCGGACAGGGGGAACACTGAAGCTTTCTTT.

This chain connects TRBV6-2 or TRBV6-3 to TRBJ2-2; D remains unclear. Germline-derived CDR1 and CDR2 are MNHEY and SVGEGT. Trimming pared 6 bases from V and 5 bases from J, leaving 4 bases between. The CDR3 is 11 residues long. The CDR3 reads CASSTTGELFF. Here the CDR3 DNA reads TGTGCCAGCAGCACAACCGGGGAGCTGTTTTTT.

The chain is built from TRBV3-1 (or the pseudogene TRBV3-2) and TRBJ2-5; 10 bases are shared with TRBD2. Germline lookup yields CDR1 LGHDT and CDR2 YNNKEL (reference sequence). V lost 4 bases to trimming and J lost 5 bases; unmatched junction nucleotides: 10. The CDR3 is 16 residues long. The CDR3 DNA is TGTGCCAGCAGCCCCGGGGTAGCGGGGGGTGGTGAGACCCAGTACTTC. Residues: CASSPGVAGGGETQYF.